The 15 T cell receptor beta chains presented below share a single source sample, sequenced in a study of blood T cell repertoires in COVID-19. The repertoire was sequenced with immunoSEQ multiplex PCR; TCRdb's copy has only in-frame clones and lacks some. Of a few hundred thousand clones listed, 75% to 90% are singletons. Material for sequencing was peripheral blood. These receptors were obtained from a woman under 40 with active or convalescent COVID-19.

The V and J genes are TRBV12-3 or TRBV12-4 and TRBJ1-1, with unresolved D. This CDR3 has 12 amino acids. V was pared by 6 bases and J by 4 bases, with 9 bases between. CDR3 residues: CASSPFFTEAFF. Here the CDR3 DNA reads TGTGCCAGCAGCCCCTTCTTCACTGAAGCTTTCTTT.

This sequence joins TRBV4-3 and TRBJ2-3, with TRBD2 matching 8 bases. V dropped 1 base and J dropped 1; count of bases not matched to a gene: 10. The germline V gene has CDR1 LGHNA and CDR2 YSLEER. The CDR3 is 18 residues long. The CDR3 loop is CASSQALNGGAGTDTQYF. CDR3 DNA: TGCGCCAGCAGCCAAGCGCTAAACGGGGGGGCCGGCACAGATACGCAGTATTTT.

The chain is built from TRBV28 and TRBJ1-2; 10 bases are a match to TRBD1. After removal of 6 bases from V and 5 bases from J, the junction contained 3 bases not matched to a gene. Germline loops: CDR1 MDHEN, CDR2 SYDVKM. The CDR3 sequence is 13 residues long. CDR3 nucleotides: TGTGCCAGCAGGGACAGGGGGGTTTATGGCTACACCTTC. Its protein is CASRDRGVYGYTF.

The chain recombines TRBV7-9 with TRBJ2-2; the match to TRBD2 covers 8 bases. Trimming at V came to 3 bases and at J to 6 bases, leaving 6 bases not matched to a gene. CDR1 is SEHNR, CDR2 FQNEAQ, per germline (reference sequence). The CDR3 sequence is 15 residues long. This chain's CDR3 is CASSFLPAGAGELFF. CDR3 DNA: TGTGCCAGCAGCTTTCTTCCAGCGGGGGCCGGGGAGCTGTTTTTT.

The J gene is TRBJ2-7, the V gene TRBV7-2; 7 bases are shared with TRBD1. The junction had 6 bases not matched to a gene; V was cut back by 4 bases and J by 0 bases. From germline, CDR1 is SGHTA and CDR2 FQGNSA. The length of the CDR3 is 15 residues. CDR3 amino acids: CASSYHRGLSYEQYF. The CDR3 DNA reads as TGTGCCAGCAGCTACCACAGGGGCCTCTCCTACGAGCAGTACTTC.

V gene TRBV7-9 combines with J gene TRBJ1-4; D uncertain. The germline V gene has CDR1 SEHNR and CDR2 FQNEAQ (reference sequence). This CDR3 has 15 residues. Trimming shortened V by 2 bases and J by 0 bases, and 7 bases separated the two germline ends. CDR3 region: CASSLQTPTNEKLFF. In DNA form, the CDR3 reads TGTGCCAGCAGCTTACAGACTCCAACTAATGAAAAACTGTTTTTT. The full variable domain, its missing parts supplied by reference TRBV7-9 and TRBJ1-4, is DTGVSQNPRHKITKRGQNVTFRCDPISEHNRLYWYRQTLGQGPEFLTYFQNEAQLEKSRLLSDRFSAERPKGSFSTLEIQRTEQGDSAMYLCASSLQTPTNEKLFFGSGTQLSVL.

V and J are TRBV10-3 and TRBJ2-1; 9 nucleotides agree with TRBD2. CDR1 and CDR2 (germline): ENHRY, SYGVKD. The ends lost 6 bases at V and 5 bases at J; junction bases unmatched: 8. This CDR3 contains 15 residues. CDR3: CAISLSGGLNNEQFF. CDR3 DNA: TGTGCCATCAGCCTTAGCGGGGGATTGAACAATGAGCAGTTCTTC.

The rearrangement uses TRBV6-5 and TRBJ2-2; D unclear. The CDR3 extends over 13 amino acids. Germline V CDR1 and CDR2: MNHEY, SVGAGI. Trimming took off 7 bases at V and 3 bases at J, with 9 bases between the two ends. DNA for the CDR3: TGTGCCAGCATTAGAGGTGACACCGGGGAGCTGTTTTTT. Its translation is CASIRGDTGELFF.

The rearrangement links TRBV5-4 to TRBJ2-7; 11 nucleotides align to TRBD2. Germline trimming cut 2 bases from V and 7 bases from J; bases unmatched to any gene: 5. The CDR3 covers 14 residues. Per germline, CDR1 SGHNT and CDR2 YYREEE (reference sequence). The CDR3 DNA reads TGTGCCAGCAGCTTTAGCGGGGGGGGAAGAGAGCAGTACTTC. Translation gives CASSFSGGGREQYF. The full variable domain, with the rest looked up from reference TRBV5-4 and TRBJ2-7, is ETGVTQSPTHLIKTRGQQVTLRCSSQSGHNTVSWYQQALGQGPQFIFQYYREEENGRGNFPPRFSGLQFPNYSSELNVNALELDDSALYLCASSFSGGGREQYFGPGTRLTVT.

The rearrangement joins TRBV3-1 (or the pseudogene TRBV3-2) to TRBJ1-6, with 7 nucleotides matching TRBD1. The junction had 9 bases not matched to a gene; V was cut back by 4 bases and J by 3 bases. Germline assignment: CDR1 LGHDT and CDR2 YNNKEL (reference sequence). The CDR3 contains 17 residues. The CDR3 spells CASSPGQHRIYNSPLHF. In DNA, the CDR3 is TGTGCCAGCAGCCCGGGACAGCATCGAATCTATAATTCACCCCTCCACTTT.

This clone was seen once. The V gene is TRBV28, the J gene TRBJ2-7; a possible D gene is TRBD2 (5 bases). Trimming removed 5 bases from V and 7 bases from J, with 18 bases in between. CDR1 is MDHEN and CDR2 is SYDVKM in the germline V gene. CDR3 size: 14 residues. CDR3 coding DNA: TGTGCCAGCAGTCCCGCCCCCCTGCCGGGAGAGCAGTACTTC. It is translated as CASSPAPLPGEQYF.

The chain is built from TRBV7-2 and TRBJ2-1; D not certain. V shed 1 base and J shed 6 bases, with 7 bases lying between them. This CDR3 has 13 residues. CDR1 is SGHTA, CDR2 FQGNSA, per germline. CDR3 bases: TGTGCCAGCAGCTTAGTTGGCAGCAATGAGCAGTTCTTC. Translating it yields CASSLVGSNEQFF.

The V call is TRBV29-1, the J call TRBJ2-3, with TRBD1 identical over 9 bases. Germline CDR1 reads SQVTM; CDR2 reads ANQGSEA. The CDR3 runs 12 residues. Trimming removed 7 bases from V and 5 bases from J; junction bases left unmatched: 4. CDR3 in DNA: TGCAGCGCGGACAGGGGTGTAGATACGCAGTATTTT. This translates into CSADRGVDTQYF.

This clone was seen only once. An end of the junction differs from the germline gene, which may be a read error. CDR3 loop: CASRLGTVHNEQFF. CDR3 in DNA: TGTGCCAGCAGGTTGGGGACAGTCCACAATGAGCAGTTCTTC. The rearrangement joins TRBV5-5 to TRBJ2-1; the match to TRBD1 covers 7 bases. This CDR3 is 14 amino acids long. From germline, CDR1 is SGHKS and CDR2 YYEKEE (reference sequence). The whole variable domain, filled in from reference TRBV5-5 and TRBJ2-1, reads DAGVTQSPTHLIKTRGQQVTLRCSPISGHKSVSWYQQVLGQGPQFIFQYYEKEERGRGNFPDRFSARQFPNYSSELNVNALLLGDSALYLCASRLGTVHNEQFFGPGTRLTVL.

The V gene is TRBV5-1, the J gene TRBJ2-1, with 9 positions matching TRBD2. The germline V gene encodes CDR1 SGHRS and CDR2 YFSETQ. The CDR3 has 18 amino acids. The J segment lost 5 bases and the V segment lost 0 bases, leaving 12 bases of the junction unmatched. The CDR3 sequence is CASSLEGGGASSHNEQFF. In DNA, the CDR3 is TGCGCCAGCAGCTTGGAAGGCGGGGGGGCCTCTTCCCACAATGAGCAGTTCTTC.